This T cell receptor beta chain was found in a study of T cells in localized non-small cell lung cancer. General study points: Sequencing, confined to only one tumor region, leaves heterogeneity possible. Of the top 100 tumor clones, median around 60 were in adjacent lung, some 30 among its top 100.

The CDR3 loop spans 12 amino acids. Germline lookup yields CDR1 MNHNS and CDR2 SASEGT. With 7 bases clipped from V and 3 bases from J, the junction kept 1 base outside the gene matches. Some clones are missing from TCRdb's copy, which holds only in-frame ones; the method was immunoSEQ multiplex PCR. Among 70,000 to 90,000 clones listed, about 84% were seen once. To note about this clone: No antigen is known for it.

This specimen was peripheral blood, taken before any cancer treatment. This rearrangement joins TRBV6-1 to TRBJ1-1; TRBD1 matches 8 bases. The TCR sequence derives from an older female donor with stage I lung adenocarcinoma. The CDR3 loop reads CASTGGHTEAFF. The DNA for the CDR3 is TGTGCCAGCACAGGGGGCCACACTGAAGCTTTCTTT.